This note documents a single T cell receptor (beta chain) sequence. Its specific antigen is unknown. No quality values exist for individual bases; no much larger clone is one base distant. The library came from the immunoSEQ multiplex PCR assay. A mixture of 60 forward primers for TCR Vbeta segments and 13 reverse primers for TCR Jbeta segments was used in the multiplex PCR. Amplification of the CDR3 region of rearranged TCR beta genes was performed with a multiplex PCR assay on genomic DNA. The Illumina HiSeq System was used to sequence the amplified TCR beta libraries as 87-base-pair reads. In the source study's methods: In a later analysis, about 80 million unique TCR beta chains were counted across the 500 to 850 repertoires, and approximately 9.9 million of these chains were shared by at least two donors. Raw reads were error-corrected and collapsed into unique sequences with a nearest-neighbor algorithm that merged closely related sequences to remove PCR and sequencing errors. Alignment of CDR3 sequences to IMGT reference sequences was used to assign V, D and J gene segments. For a sequence to be retained, a match of at least six nucleotides to both a V gene segment and a J gene segment was required. A rearrangement counted as productive if the CDR3 had no stop codons and remained in frame with V and J, and every other rearrangement counted as non-productive. CDR3 was defined by IMGT convention, running from the second conserved V-encoded cysteine to the conserved J-encoded phenylalanine. In an earlier analysis of approximately 590 of the donors, sequences lacking an unambiguous match to a single V gene segment were excluded. An earlier analysis of 450 to 650 of the donors called V segments functional above 56.7% productive rearrangements and segregating when the between-donor standard deviation exceeded 5%. A statistical classification framework was built for diagnosing cytomegalovirus status from the catalog of TCR beta chain sequences. In a later analysis, V and J genes were assigned by comparing TCR nucleotide sequences against IMGT/GENE-DB human TR gene sequences. In a later analysis, CDR3 sequences and most-parsimonious VDJ recombination scenarios were assigned using the TCRdist pipeline. A later analysis defined each TCR beta chain by its CDR3 amino acid sequence plus V-gene family, and excluded reads lacking a unique V-gene family. To address suspected cross-contamination and a sequencing artifact, a later analysis removed around 590 highly shared, low-generation-probability nucleotide sequences. In a later analysis, a clonal expansion index for each public chain was calculated from normalized within-repertoire ranks of inferred template counts. In a later analysis, generation probabilities were computed with a VDJ recombination model fitted to out-of-frame rearrangements, and the resulting probabilities were checked against IGoR. In a later analysis, TCR-TCR, TCR-HLA and TCR-CMV co-occurrence was scored with hypergeometric tests, and a repertoire-size bias correction was applied to TCR pairs. A later analysis estimated false discovery rates by permuting HLA or CMV assignments 20 times. A later analysis grouped co-occurring TCRs with DBSCAN, adding TCRdist sequence similarity when clustering within HLA-allele-positive subsets. Co-occurrence clustering excluded repertoires with fewer than 30,000 or more than 120,000 public chains, plus five with anomalous nucleotide sharing. Entries here come from immuneACCESS through TCRdb and include only in-frame sequences with V and J called. Some clones fail to appear in such tables; in the studies checked, an unresolved V gene covers under half of the shortfall, and the cause of the remainder is unknown. The V and J calls and the clone size are those of that table, but D and trimming were determined from the DNA. Counted in this sample were 270,000 or so clones; approximately 91% of them appeared once. The ten largest clones represent about 1.7% of the sample.

This record comes from a study of cytomegalovirus exposure and HLA in healthy donors (dated by TCRdb to about 2017). About the full investigation: In an earlier analysis of roughly 500 of the donors, about 260 Gb of sequence data and about 110 million unique TCR beta sequences from 180 million or so T cells were reported. Along with the approximately 650-subject first cohort, a separate validation cohort of over a hundred different subjects was used. Donor age, sex, ethnicity and CMV serostatus were compiled together with the repertoire data. An early release that covered some 630 HLA-typed donors contained approximately 300 gigabases of sequencing data and tens of millions of unique TCR sequences. The study combined high-throughput TCR immunosequencing, statistical association of individual TCRs with disease status, and machine learning to predict cytomegalovirus infection status. In a later genetic analysis, genome-wide SNP genotypes for 398 of the 666 donors were used, and that subset was treated as a discovery cohort. Among a few hundred genotyped donors of the cohort, an average of approximately 230,000 unique TCR beta nucleotide sequences were sequenced per donor, around 20% of them non-productive. Among the approximately 420 genotyped donors, around 81% belonged to the genetic ancestry cluster associated with self-reported Caucasian donors. Four to six DR-DQ haplotypes were handled as single units for association and clustering, since linkage in the cohort was strong. The study aimed to test whether cataloging public T cell receptors could reveal signatures of past pathogen exposure. A later analysis re-analyzed previously published TCR beta repertoires from approximately 670 donors and added high-resolution HLA genotyping to study TCR occurrence patterns. In the later analysis, no new phenotypic data were used to find candidate immune exposures; instead, reliance was placed on TCR beta sequences and their occurrence across donors. Every discovery cohort repertoire had been produced on one sequencing platform. The number of donors typed differed by locus, with 629-630 for A, B, C, DRB1 and DQB1, more than 500 for DQA1, about 610 for DPA1, and some 440 for DPB1. Using immunosequencing, the study profiled T cell repertoires from 550 to 750 subjects and related those repertoires to cytomegalovirus serostatus. Class I and class II HLA loci were covered by the typing at four-digit resolution. An earlier analysis of around 540 of the donors applied high-throughput TCR beta sequencing to assess whether each TCR beta V gene segment acted as functional or pseudogenic. On the study overall, not on this receptor specifically: Linkage disequilibrium might explain the correlated functional status among segregating V segments, but an unknown experimental factor could not be ruled out. In a later genetic analysis, fewer N-insertions in productive TCRs were reported among donors in an Asian-associated ancestry cluster than the roughly 700-donor mean. Most TCR sequences were observed very rarely across donors, whereas some public TCRs were present in many individuals. According to a later analysis, TCR association rates differed among HLA loci, with DRB1 alleles showing the most associated TCRs and HLA-C alleles showing the fewest. A group of highly shared sequence variants was considered likely to be a technical artifact of the sequencing pipeline. Because HLA typing was unavailable for some donors at each locus, only the typed subset was used in association tests. An association between a missense DCLRE1C variant and V-gene and J-gene trimming of TCR beta chains was found in a later genetic analysis and replicated in an independent cohort. Most CMV-associated TCR beta chains appeared to be HLA-restricted in a later analysis, and the HLA associations seemed to be driven largely by CMV exposure. It was suggested by the authors that the approach could potentially be generalized to other disease states and immunological phenotypes. Some IMGT-functional V segments, including TRBV6-2 and TRBV6-3, could not be distinguished by the 87-base-pair reads and were therefore excluded. At a false discovery rate of 0.05, a later analysis linked approximately 18,000 TCR beta sequences to specific HLA alleles. The cohort was sequenced for TCR beta chains only, and without alpha or paired-chain data the features that could be detected were limited. An earlier analysis of around 500 of the donors showed that most TCR beta V segments appeared in productive rearrangements either about 87% or about 30% of the time, which broadly matched IMGT annotations. A further reported finding was that TCR beta sequences accurately predicted the HLA-A and HLA-B alleles for most subjects in the first cohort. For the cohort, immune exposure information was limited to CMV serostatus. In vitro tests confirmed that a few of the cytomegalovirus-associated TCR beta chains recognize cytomegalovirus antigens. Presence/absence analyses assumed roughly uniform sequencing depth across donors, an assumption that may not hold. Assigning TCR associations to individual alleles was difficult when HLA alleles, especially DR and DQ, strongly co-occurred. The study gave a list of over 150 TCR beta chains associated with cytomegalovirus. Because counts were too low, 15 to 20 rarely observed V segments, including chromosome 9 orphons, were left out of the earlier analysis of a few hundred of the donors. The classifier was reported to diagnose cytomegalovirus status with high specificity and sensitivity in both the original and validation cohorts. In a later analysis, several top co-occurrence clusters were reported to appear linked to parvovirus B19, influenza, CMV and Epstein-Barr virus. A later analysis found that HLA-associated TCR beta chains were more clonally expanded and had lower generation probabilities than equally common non-associated chains.

V and J lose 8 bases and 6 bases, and a span of 14 bases separates them. Reading from cysteine to phenylalanine, the CDR3 counts 12 amino acids. Only the CDR3 DNA stays, 36 bases, in frame from base 1. The germline V gene (reference sequence) sets CDR1 to MNHEY and CDR2 to SMNVEV. The cohort was made up of several hundred healthy bone marrow donors. All cohort members were sampled while nominally healthy, although unrecorded immune exposures were likely present. The donor tested CMV seronegative and was one of the 352 seronegative cohort members. A peripheral blood sample was collected from each donor, and TCR beta sequencing was performed on peripheral blood mononuclear cells. Genomic DNA extraction from the blood cell samples was performed with the Qiagen DNeasy Blood Extraction Kit.

This TCR was sampled from a girl aged 2-15 years in good health and CMV-seronegative. The sequence is built from TRBV27 and TRBJ2-7, with no confidently assigned D gene. Sequences were obtained from PBMCs. The bases are TGTGCCAGCGGCCGAAGTATCTCCGAGCAGTACTTC. Translated, this is CASGRSISEQYF.